This T cell receptor (beta chain) was retrieved from a study of blood T cell repertoires in COVID-19. Background on the study: Samples came from the United States, Italy and Spain, spanning acute and convalescent COVID-19.

Method: immunoSEQ multiplex PCR; TCRdb's copy keeps in-frame clones and lacks some. Of roughly 320,000 clones listed, roughly 86% are singletons. Trimming shortened V by 0 bases and J by 5 bases, and 14 bases separated the two germline ends. The germline gives CDR1 LGHNA, CDR2 YSLEER. The CDR3 has 17 residues. The genes are TRBV4-3 and TRBJ1-6, with a weak D call TRBD1 (6 bases). The sample was peripheral blood. The sequence derives from a man aged 65 to 85 with acute or convalescent COVID-19. The CDR3 loop reads CASSQDRWDIHNSPLHF. CDR3 bases: TGCGCCAGCAGCCAAGATCGCTGGGACATTCATAATTCACCCCTCCACTTT.